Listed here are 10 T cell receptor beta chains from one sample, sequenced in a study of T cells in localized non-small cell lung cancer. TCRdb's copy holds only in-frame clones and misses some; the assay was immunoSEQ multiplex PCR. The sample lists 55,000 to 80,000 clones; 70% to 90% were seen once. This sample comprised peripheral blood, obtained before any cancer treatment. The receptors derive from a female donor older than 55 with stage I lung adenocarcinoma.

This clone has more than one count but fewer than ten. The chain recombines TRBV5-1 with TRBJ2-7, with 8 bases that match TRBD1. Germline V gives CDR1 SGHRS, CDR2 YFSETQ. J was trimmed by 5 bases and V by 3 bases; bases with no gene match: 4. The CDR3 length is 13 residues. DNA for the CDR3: TGCGCCAGCAGCTCCAGGGGGCAAAACGAGCAGTACTTC. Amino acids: CASSSRGQNEQYF. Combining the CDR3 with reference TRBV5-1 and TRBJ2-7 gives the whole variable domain KAGVTQTPRYLIKTRGQQVTLSCSPISGHRSVSWYQQTPGQGLQFLFEYFSETQRNKGNFPGRFSGRQFSNSRSEMNVSTLELGDSALYLCASSSRGQNEQYFGPGTRLTVT.

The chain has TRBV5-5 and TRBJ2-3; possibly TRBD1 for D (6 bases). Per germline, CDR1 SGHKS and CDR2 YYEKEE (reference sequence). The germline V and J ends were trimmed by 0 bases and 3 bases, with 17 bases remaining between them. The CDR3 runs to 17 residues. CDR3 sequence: CASSLGDGGQWTDTQYF. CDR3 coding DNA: TGTGCCAGCAGCTTGGGTGATGGGGGCCAGTGGACAGATACGCAGTATTTT.

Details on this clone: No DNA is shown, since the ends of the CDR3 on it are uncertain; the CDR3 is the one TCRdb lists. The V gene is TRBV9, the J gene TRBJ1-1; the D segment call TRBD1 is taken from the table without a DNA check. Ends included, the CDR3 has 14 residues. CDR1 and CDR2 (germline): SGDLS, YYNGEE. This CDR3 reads CASSVAQGNTESFF.

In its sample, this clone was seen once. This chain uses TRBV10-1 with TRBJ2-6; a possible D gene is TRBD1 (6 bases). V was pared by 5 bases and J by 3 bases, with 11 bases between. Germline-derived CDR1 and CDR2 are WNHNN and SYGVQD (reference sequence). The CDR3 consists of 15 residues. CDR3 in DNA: TGCGCCAGCAGTCTACAGGGAGATGGGGCCAACGTCCTGACTTTC. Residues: CASSLQGDGANVLTF.

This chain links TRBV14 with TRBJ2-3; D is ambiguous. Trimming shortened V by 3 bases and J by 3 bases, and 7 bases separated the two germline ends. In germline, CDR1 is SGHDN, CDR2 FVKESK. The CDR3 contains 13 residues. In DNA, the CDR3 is TGTGCCAGCAGCCAGCAACAGACAGATACGCAGTATTTT. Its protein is CASSQQQTDTQYF.

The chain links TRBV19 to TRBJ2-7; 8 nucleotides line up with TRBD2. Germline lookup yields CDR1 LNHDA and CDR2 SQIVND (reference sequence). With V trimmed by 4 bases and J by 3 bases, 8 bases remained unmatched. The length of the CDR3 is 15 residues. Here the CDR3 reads CASSTSLAVLYEQYF. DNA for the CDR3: TGTGCCAGTAGTACATCACTAGCGGTTCTCTACGAGCAGTACTTC.

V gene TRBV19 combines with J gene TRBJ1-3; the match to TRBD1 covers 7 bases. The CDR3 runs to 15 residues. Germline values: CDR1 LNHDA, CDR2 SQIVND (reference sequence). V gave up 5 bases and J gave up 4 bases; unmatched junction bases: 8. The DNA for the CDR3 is TGTGCCAGTAGTGCGTCACAGGGGCCGGGAAACACCATATATTTT. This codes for CASSASQGPGNTIYF.

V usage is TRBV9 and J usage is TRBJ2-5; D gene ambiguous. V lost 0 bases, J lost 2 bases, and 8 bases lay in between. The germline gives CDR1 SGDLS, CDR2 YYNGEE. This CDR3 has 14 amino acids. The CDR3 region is CASSVGGTQETQYF. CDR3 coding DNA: TGTGCCAGCAGCGTAGGGGGTACACAAGAGACCCAGTACTTC.

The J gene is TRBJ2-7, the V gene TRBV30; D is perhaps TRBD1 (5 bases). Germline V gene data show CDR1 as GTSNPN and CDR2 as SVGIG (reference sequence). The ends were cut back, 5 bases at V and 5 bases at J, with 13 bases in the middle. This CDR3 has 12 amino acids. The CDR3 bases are TGTGCCTGGTCCCGTCTACAGGACGAGCAGTACTTC. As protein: CAWSRLQDEQYF.

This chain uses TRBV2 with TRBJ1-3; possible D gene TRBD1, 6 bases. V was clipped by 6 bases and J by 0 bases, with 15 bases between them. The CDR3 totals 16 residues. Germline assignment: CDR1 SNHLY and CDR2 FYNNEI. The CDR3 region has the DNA TGTGCCAGCAGGGGGGACACCCGCCTCTCTGGAAACACCATATATTTT. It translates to CASRGDTRLSGNTIYF.